One and the same sample provided the 3 T cell receptor beta chains below, sequenced in a study of T-cell memory formation after mild COVID-19. TCRdb reprocessed the 5' RACE reads via MiXCR and lists one record per CDR3 protein. The table lists approximately 300,000 distinct CDR3 sequences, less than 20% of them singletons. Sequencing input: PBMCs or a T cell subset sorted from them (not recorded which). Every receptor here comes from a man in his late teens or twenties who had mild COVID-19 (a few samples of this study predate the infection). Cell type and time point are not known.

This clonotype has only a few counts. The chain carries TRBV29-1 and TRBJ1-2; D might be TRBD1 (5 bases). The CDR3 loop spans 12 amino acids. Germline CDR1 and CDR2: SQVTM and ANQGSEA. With 6 bases removed from V and 8 bases from J, the gap between germline ends came to 16 bases. The DNA for the CDR3 is TGCAGCGTACGATGGGGGTCCACGGGCTACACCTTC. As protein: CSVRWGSTGYTF.

The rearrangement uses TRBV6-6 and TRBJ2-3; 15 bases map to TRBD2. V lost 8 bases, J lost 5 bases, and 5 bases stayed unmatched. There are 15 residues in the CDR3. Germline V gene sequence: CDR1 MNHNY, CDR2 SVGAGI (reference sequence). The CDR3 DNA reads TGTGCCAGCGGTGAGGGACTAGCGGGGGGAGATACGCAGTATTTT. Encoded protein: CASGEGLAGGDTQYF.

The V gene is TRBV6-1, the J gene TRBJ2-7, with TRBD2 identical over 11 bases. Germline V gene sequence: CDR1 MNHNS, CDR2 SASEGT. The CDR3 consists of 14 residues. V lost 7 bases to trimming and J lost 2 bases; unmatched junction nucleotides: 4. The CDR3 loop reads CASISTSGTYEQYF. CDR3 DNA sequence: TGTGCCAGCATCTCGACTAGCGGGACCTACGAGCAGTACTTC.